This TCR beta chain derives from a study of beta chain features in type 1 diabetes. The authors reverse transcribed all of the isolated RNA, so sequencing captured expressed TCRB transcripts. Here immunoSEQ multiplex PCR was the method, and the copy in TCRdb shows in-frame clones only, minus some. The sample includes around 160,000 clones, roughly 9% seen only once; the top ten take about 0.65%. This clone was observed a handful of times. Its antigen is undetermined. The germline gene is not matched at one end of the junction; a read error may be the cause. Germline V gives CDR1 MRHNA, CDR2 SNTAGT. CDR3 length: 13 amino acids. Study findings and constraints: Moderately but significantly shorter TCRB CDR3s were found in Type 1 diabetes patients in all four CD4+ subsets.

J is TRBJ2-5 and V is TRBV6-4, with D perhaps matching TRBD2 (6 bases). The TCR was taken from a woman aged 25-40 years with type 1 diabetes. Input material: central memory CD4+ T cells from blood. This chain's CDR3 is CASSETSQGTQYF. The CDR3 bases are TGTGCCAGCAGTGAAACTAGCCAAGGGACCCAGTACTTC.